A single sample gave rise to the 16 T cell receptor beta chains below, sequenced in a study of T cell repertoires and HLA-DP antigens. These TCRs are of unknown antigen specificity. The table came from immunoSEQ multiplex PCR; TCRdb's copy has only in-frame clones and leaves some out. The table has around 110,000 clones, 90% to 95% seen once; the top ten hold 0.25% to 0.3%. The sample consisted of CD4+ T cells from PBMCs. The receptors stem from a woman between 18 and 29 years old in good health and CMV-seronegative.

The chain carries TRBV7-9 and TRBJ1-1; unclear D gene. V lost 1 base to trimming and J lost 0 bases, with 9 bases between them. Germline V lookup: CDR1 SEHNR, CDR2 FQNEAQ (reference sequence). The CDR3 spans 15 residues. CDR3 in amino acids: CASSLGPRLNTEAFF. DNA for the CDR3: TGTGCCAGCAGCTTAGGACCGCGTCTGAACACTGAAGCTTTCTTT.

The chain recombines TRBV5-4 with TRBJ1-6; no clear D gene. Germline V gene lookup returns CDR1 SGHNT and CDR2 YYREEE (reference sequence). V dropped 0 bases and J dropped 4 bases, with 14 bases sitting between them. The CDR3 has 17 amino acids. CDR3 amino acids: CASSLAGGPTYNSPLHF. DNA for the CDR3: TGTGCCAGCAGCTTGGCGGGCGGACCAACATATAATTCACCCCTCCACTTT. Combining the CDR3 with reference TRBV5-4 and TRBJ1-6 gives the whole variable domain ETGVTQSPTHLIKTRGQQVTLRCSSQSGHNTVSWYQQALGQGPQFIFQYYREEENGRGNFPPRFSGLQFPNYSSELNVNALELDDSALYLCASSLAGGPTYNSPLHFGNGTRLTVT.

Points on this clone: The same CDR3 can be traced to other DNA sequences in this sample. This chain links TRBV4-1 with TRBJ2-3; D remains ambiguous. V was pared by 3 bases and J by 0 bases, with 7 bases between. The CDR3 spans 14 residues. Germline-derived CDR1 and CDR2 are MGHRA and YSYEKL. This CDR3 reads CASSQATSTDTQYF. The CDR3, as DNA: TGCGCCAGCAGCCAGGCGACCAGCACAGATACGCAGTATTTT.

The chain employs TRBV7-6 and TRBJ2-2; D ambiguous. V dropped 6 bases and J dropped 2 bases, with 10 bases sitting between them. The CDR3 is 14 residues long. Germline V gene data show CDR1 as SGHVS and CDR2 as FNYEAQ. CDR3 coding DNA: TGTGCCAGCAGAGGCTTTTCAAACACCGGGGAGCTGTTTTTT. It specifies CASRGFSNTGELFF.

As concerns this clone: Other DNA sequences in the sample encode the same CDR3. J is TRBJ1-1 and V is TRBV28, with D unclear. Trimming stripped 6 bases from V and 5 bases from J, with 10 bases between. Germline CDR1 MDHEN, CDR2 SYDVKM. This CDR3 has 12 amino acids. In DNA, the CDR3 is TGTGCCAGCAGCCTGCGCAGGACTGAAGCTTTCTTT. Amino acid sequence: CASSLRRTEAFF.

This clone was detected only once. The J gene is TRBJ1-2, the V gene TRBV9; D possibly corresponds to TRBD1 (5 bases). CDR1 is SGDLS and CDR2 is YYNGEE in the germline V gene. Deletions cut 0 bases from V and 6 bases from J, with 9 bases between. This CDR3 has 13 residues. Written as DNA, the CDR3 is TGTGCCAGCAGCGTAGTAACAGGCGATGGCTACACCTTC. This translates into CASSVVTGDGYTF.

V gene TRBV2 combines with J gene TRBJ1-5; D gene ambiguous. With 6 bases removed from V and 3 bases from J, the gap between germline ends came to 12 bases. This CDR3 spans 14 amino acids. From germline, CDR1 is SNHLY and CDR2 FYNNEI. CDR3 in amino acids: CASSRLTTNQPQHF. As DNA, the CDR3 is TGTGCCAGCAGCCGACTCACTACCAATCAGCCCCAGCATTTT.

This clone was detected a few times. The chain carries TRBV29-1 and TRBJ1-1; no clear D gene. V lost 5 bases and J 3 bases, leaving 16 bases between the germline ends. Germline V lookup: CDR1 SQVTM, CDR2 ANQGSEA. CDR3 length: 14 residues. CDR3 loop: CSVSPTAGDTEAFF. CDR3 in DNA: TGCAGCGTTTCCCCAACCGCTGGGGACACTGAAGCTTTCTTT.

This clone was detected only a few times. The J gene is TRBJ1-2, the V gene TRBV5-1, with 9 nucleotides matching TRBD1. CDR3 length equals 16 residues. Germline lookup yields CDR1 SGHRS and CDR2 YFSETQ. The V segment lost 0 bases and the J segment 4 bases; nucleotides outside the gene matches: 7. For the CDR3, the DNA is TGCGCCAGCAGCTTGGTGACAGGGGGTGCCACCTATGGCTACACCTTC. It yields the protein CASSLVTGGATYGYTF.

The chain has TRBV19 and TRBJ1-3, with D possibly matching TRBD1 (6 bases). The V gene lost 7 bases and the J gene lost 0 bases, with 19 bases spanning the gap. There are 17 residues in the CDR3. The germline V gene has CDR1 LNHDA and CDR2 SQIVND (reference sequence). The CDR3 sequence is CASTSSSRTASGNTIYF. The DNA of the CDR3 is TGTGCCAGTACCTCATCCTCCCGGACAGCCTCTGGAAACACCATATATTTT.

This CDR3 reads CASSLDGRLSNQPQHF. DNA for the CDR3: TGTGCCAGCAGCTTAGATGGACGTCTAAGCAATCAGCCCCAGCATTTT. V gene TRBV7-2 combines with J gene TRBJ1-5; D is undetermined. Trimming removed 1 base from V and 1 base from J, with 11 bases in between. Germline CDR1 SGHTA, CDR2 FQGNSA. This CDR3 comprises 16 residues.

The chain recombines TRBV2 with TRBJ2-1, with a tentative D call TRBD2 (5 bases). The CDR3 is made up of 10 amino acids. The germline CDR1 and CDR2 sequences are SNHLY and FYNNEI. The V end lost 8 bases, the J end lost 9 bases, and 8 bases lay between the germline ends. The CDR3 nucleotides are TGTGCCAGCGGTGGGAGTGAGCAGTTCTTC. The encoded protein is CASGGSEQFF.

This chain links TRBV6-5 with TRBJ2-7, with 10 bases lining up with TRBD1. CDR3 length: 15 residues. The V gene end was trimmed by 6 bases and the J gene end by 2 bases; junction bases not matched to a gene: 7. CDR1 is MNHEY and CDR2 is SVGAGI in the germline V gene. As DNA, the CDR3 is TGTGCCAGCAGGACCGGGACAGGGGCTACCTACGAGCAGTACTTC. Translation gives CASRTGTGATYEQYF.

CDR3 protein: CASSLDTAGPFRSGELFF. DNA of the CDR3: TGTGCCAGCAGCTTAGATACCGCAGGCCCATTTAGGTCCGGGGAGCTGTTTTTT. V and J are TRBV7-9 and TRBJ2-2; no reliable D call. This CDR3 has 18 residues. Trimming took 1 base from V and 6 from J, leaving 21 bases between them. CDR1 SEHNR and CDR2 FQNEAQ come from the germline V gene (reference sequence).

The rearrangement joins TRBV28 to TRBJ2-7, with 11 bases that match TRBD2. Germline lookup yields CDR1 MDHEN and CDR2 SYDVKM. V was pared by 5 bases and J by 5 bases, with 14 bases of the junction left unmatched. The CDR3 has 17 amino acids. The CDR3 loop is CASSPPALAGGSDEQYF. CDR3 bases: TGTGCCAGCAGTCCCCCTGCCCTAGCGGGAGGAAGTGACGAGCAGTACTTC.

The V gene is TRBV7-9, the J gene TRBJ2-7; 7 bases match TRBD2. There are 15 residues in the CDR3. Germline assignment: CDR1 SEHNR and CDR2 FQNEAQ (reference sequence). Trimming took 1 base from V and 5 from J; bases not matched to a gene: 8. CDR3 in amino acids: CASSLGPSGGNEQYF. The CDR3 coding sequence is TGTGCCAGCAGCTTAGGGCCCTCCGGGGGGAACGAGCAGTACTTC.